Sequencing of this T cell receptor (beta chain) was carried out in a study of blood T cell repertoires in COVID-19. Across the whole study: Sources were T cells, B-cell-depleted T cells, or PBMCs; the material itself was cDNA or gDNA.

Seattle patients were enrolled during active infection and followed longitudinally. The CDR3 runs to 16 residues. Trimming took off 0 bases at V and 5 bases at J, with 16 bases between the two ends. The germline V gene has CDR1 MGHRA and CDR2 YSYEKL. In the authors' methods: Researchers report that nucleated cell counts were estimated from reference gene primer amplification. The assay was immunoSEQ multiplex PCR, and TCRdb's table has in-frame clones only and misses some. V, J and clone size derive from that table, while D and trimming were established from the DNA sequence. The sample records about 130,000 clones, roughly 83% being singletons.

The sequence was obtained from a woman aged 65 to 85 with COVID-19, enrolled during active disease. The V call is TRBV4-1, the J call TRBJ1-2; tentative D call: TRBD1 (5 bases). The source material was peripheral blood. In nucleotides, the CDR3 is TGCGCCAGCAGCCAAGATATGGGGGAGGCTCTTTATGGCTACACCTTC. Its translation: CASSQDMGEALYGYTF.